This T cell receptor beta chain came from a study of blood T cells in healthy people across ages. Trimming took 5 bases from V and 4 from J, leaving 11 bases between them. Germline V gene sequence: CDR1 LNHNV, CDR2 YYDKDF (reference sequence). The CDR3 has 13 residues. Sample-barcoded 5' priming and a J-beta primer mix drove a second PCR of about 6 to 12 cycles. TCRdb re-derived calls from the 5' RACE reads in MiXCR, one entry per CDR3 protein. In the table there are about 760,000 distinct CDR3 sequences, roughly 25% of which are singletons. These records were also assigned to another study, of T cells of mothers and their children.

This receptor was identified in a boy between 10 and 17 years old in good health. Sequencing was done on a sample of blood. The V and J genes are TRBV15 and TRBJ1-2; D not resolved. The CDR3 sequence: CATSSRPVYGYTF. CDR3 sequence (DNA): TGTGCCACCAGCTCCCGGCCAGTCTATGGCTACACCTTC.